This TCR beta chain emerged from a study of OX40 agonist ivuxolimab in advanced cancers. Study-level background: The diagnoses of dose-escalation patients were hepatocellular carcinoma, melanoma, renal cell or head and neck cancer.

Clones were sequenced by immunoSEQ multiplex PCR, and TCRdb holds only the in-frame ones, with some missing. The sample holds 75,000 to 100,000 clones; 87% are singletons and the top ten take approximately 0.54%. Between the trimmed V and J ends, which lost 4 bases and 1 base, there was a span of 8 bases. The germline gives CDR1 SGHDT, CDR2 YYEEEE. The CDR3 is 14 amino acids. The TCR comes from an adult with an advanced solid tumor such as melanoma, head and neck, liver or kidney cancer. This sequence joins TRBV5-6 and TRBJ2-2; maybe TRBD1 (5 bases). Sequences were derived from CD4+ or CD8+ T cells sorted from blood, sampled in a trial of the OX40 agonist ivuxolimab. CDR3 amino acids: CASSHQGNTGELFF. CDR3 DNA: TGTGCCAGCAGCCATCAGGGGAACACCGGGGAGCTGTTTTTT.